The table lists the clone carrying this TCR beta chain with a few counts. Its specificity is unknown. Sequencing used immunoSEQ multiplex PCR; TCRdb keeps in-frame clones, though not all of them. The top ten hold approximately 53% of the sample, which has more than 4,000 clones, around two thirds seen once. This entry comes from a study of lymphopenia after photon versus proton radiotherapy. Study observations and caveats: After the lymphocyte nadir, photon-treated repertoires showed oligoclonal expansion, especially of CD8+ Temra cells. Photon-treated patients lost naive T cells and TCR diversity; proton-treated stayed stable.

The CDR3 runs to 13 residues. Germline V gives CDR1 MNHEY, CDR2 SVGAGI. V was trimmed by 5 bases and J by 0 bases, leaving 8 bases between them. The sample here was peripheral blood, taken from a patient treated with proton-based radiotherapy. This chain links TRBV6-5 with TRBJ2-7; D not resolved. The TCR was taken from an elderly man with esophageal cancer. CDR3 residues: CASSHLSSYEQYF. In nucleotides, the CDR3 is TGTGCCAGCAGTCATTTGAGCTCCTACGAGCAGTACTTC.